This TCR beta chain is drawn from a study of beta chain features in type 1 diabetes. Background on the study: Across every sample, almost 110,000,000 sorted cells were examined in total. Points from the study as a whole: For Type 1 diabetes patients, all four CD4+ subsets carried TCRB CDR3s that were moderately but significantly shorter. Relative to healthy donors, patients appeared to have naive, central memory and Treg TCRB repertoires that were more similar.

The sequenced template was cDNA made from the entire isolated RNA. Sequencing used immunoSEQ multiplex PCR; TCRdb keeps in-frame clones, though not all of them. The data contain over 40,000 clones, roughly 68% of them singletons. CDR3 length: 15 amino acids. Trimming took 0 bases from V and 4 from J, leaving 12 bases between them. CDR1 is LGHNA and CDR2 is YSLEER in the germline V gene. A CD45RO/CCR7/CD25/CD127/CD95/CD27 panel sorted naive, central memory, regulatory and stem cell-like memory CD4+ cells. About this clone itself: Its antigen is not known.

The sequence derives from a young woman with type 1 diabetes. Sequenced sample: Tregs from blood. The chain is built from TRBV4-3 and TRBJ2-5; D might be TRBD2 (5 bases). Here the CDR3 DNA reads TGCGCCAGCAGCCAAGATTACTCTCGGGGAGAGACCCAGTACTTC. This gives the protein CASSQDYSRGETQYF.